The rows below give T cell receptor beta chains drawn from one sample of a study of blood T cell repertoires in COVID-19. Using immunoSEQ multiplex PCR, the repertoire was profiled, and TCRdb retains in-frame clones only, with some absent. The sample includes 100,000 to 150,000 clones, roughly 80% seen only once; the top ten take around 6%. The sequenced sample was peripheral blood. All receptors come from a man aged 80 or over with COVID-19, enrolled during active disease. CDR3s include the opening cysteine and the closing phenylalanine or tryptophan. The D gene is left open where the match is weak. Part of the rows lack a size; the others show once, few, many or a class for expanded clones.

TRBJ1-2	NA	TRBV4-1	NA	TGCGCCAGCAGCCAAGATCCGGCGCGGGGCTATGGCTACACCTTC	CASSQDPARGYGYTF
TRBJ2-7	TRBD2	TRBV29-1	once	TGCAGCGTGGGTGGGACTAGCGGAACCTCTAGGGAGCAGTACTTC	CSVGGTSGTSREQYF
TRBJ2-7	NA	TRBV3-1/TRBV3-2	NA	TGTGCCAGCAGCCAAGAAGAGTACGAGCAGTACTTC	CASSQEEYEQYF
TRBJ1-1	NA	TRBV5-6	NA	TGTGCCAGCAGCTTGGGGCTCCAGAACACTGAAGCTTTCTTT	CASSLGLQNTEAFF
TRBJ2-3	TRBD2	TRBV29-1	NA	TGCAGCCTTGAGGGCCCCCCGGGACTAGCGGGGGACTCCACAGATACGCAGTATTTT	CSLEGPPGLAGDSTDTQYF
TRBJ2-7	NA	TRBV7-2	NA	TGTGCCAGCAGGTTGATGACTAGCTCCTACGAGCAGTACTTC	CASRLMTSSYEQYF
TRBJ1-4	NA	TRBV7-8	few	TGTGCCAGCAGCTTACAGGCAACTAATGAAAAACTGTTTTTT	CASSLQATNEKLFF
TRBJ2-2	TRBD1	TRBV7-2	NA	TGTGCCAGCAGGACCCTCGTAGGGGGCGACACCGGGGAGCTGTTTTTT	CASRTLVGGDTGELFF
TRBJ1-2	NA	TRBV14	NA	TGTGCCAGCAGCCAGCGGACATTCTATGGCTACACCTTC	CASSQRTFYGYTF
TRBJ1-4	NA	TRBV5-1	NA	TGCGCCAGCAGCTTGGAAGGAGGGAATGAAAAACTGTTTTTT	CASSLEGGNEKLFF
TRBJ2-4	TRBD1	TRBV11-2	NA	TGTGCCAGCAGCTCCGGGACAGCGAGGGTCATTCAGTACTTC	CASSSGTARVIQYF
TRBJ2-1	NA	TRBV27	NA	TGTGCCAGCAGTTTAACGGGATACAATGAGCAGTTCTTC	CASSLTGYNEQFF
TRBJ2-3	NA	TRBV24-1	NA	TGTGCCACCAGTGATCCCCCTCCCACAGATACGCAGTATTTT	CATSDPPPTDTQYF
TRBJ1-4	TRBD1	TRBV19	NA	TGTGCCAGTAGTATTCCAGGGGGCCCTGGCTCAACTAATGAAAAACTGTTTTTT	CASSIPGGPGSTNEKLFF
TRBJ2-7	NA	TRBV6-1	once	TGTGCCAGCAGTAGATATGGGGACTTCACCTACGAGCAGTACTTC	CASSRYGDFTYEQYF
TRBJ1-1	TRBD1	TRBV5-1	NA	TGCGCCAGCAGCGCAGGACAGGGGCTGGGCACTGAAGCTTTCTTT	CASSAGQGLGTEAFF
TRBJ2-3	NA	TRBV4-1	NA	TGCGCCAGCAGCCAAGGGGCAGGGGCCAGCACAGATACGCAGTATTTT	CASSQGAGASTDTQYF
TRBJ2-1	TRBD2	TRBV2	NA	TGTGCCAGCACGGCCCCCCTAGCGGAGACCTACAATGAGCAGTTCTTC	CASTAPLAETYNEQFF
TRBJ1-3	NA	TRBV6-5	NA	TGTGCCAGCAGTTACTCGGGCAACTCTGGAAACACCATATATTTT	CASSYSGNSGNTIYF
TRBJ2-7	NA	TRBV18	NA	TGTGCCAGCTCACCACCGAGCTCCTACGAGCAGTACTTC	CASSPPSSYEQYF
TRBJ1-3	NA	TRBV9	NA	TGTGCCAGCAGCCCTCTCCCTACAGGTTCCAGCTCTGGAAACACCATATATTTT	CASSPLPTGSSSGNTIYF
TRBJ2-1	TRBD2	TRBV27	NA	TGTGCCAGCAGTTTAGGACTAGCGGCTTACAATGAGCAGTTCTTC	CASSLGLAAYNEQFF
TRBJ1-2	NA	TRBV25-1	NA	TGTGCCAGCAGTGGGCCCGGGACATTTGGCTACACCTTC	CASSGPGTFGYTF
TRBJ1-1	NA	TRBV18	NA	TGTGCCAGCTCACTAACAAGAAACACTGAAGCTTTCTTT	CASSLTRNTEAFF
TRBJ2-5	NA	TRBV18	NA	TGTGCCAGCTCACCAGTCGGGTTTGATGAGACCCAGTACTTC	CASSPVGFDETQYF
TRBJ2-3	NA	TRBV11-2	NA	TGTGCCAGCAGCTTCGTAGCGGAGGATTCAGATACGCAGTATTTT	CASSFVAEDSDTQYF
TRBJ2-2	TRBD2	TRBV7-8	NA	TGTGCCAGCAGCCCCCGGTTAGCGGGAGCTGGGGAGCTGTTTTTT	CASSPRLAGAGELFF
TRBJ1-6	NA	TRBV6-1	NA	TGTGCCAGCAGTGATCGGGGATTTGATTCACCCCTCCACTTT	CASSDRGFDSPLHF
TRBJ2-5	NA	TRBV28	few	TGTGCCAGCAGTTTAGGGGCTAGGATTGACCAAGAGACCCAGTACTTC	CASSLGARIDQETQYF
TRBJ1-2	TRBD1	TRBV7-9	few	TGTGCCAGCAGCTTAACTTCGGGACAGGGGGCGTTTGGCTACACCTTC	CASSLTSGQGAFGYTF
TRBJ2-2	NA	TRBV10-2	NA	TGCGCCAGCACCCAGACTGTCATAGGTGTCACCGGGGAGCTGTTTTTT	CASTQTVIGVTGELFF
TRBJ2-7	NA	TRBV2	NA	TGTGCCAGCCGCCCATCAGAGGTTGCTCCCTACGAGCAGTACTTC	CASRPSEVAPYEQYF
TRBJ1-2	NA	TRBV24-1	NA	TGTGCCACCAGTGATGGGAGCTGGGATTATGGCTACACCTTC	CATSDGSWDYGYTF
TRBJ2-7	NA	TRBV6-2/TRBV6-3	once	TGTGCCAGCAGTTACGGGGCATCGAGTTTGTCCTACGAGCAGTACTTC	CASSYGASSLSYEQYF
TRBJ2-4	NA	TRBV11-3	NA	TGTGCCAGCAGCTTAGTCGTAAGTCTTTTGGGACACCTAGCCAAAAACATTCAGTACTTC	CASSLVVSLLGHLAKNIQYF
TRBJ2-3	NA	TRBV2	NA	TGTGCCAGCGCGACGACGGGAGATCCAGATACGCAGTATTTT	CASATTGDPDTQYF
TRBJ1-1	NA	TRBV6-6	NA	TGTGCCAGCAGCCTGGAGATGAACACTGAAGCTTTCTTT	CASSLEMNTEAFF
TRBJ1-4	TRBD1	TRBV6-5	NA	TGTGCCAGCAGTCCCAGGGGGAACGAAAAACTGTTTTTT	CASSPRGNEKLFF
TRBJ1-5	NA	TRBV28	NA	TGTGCCAGCAAATCGGCCGGGGGCAATCAGCCCCAGCATTTT	CASKSAGGNQPQHF
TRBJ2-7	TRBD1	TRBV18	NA	TGTGCCAGCTCACCAAAGGACAGGGCATCGAGCGAGCAGTACTTC	CASSPKDRASSEQYF
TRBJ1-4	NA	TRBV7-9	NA	TGTGCCAGCAGCTCCCGACAGCGTAATGAAAAACTGTTTTTT	CASSSRQRNEKLFF
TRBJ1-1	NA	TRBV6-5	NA	TGTGCCAGCAGGCTCCGGGACATCGGGAACACTGAAGCTTTCTTT	CASRLRDIGNTEAFF
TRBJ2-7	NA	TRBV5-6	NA	TGTGCCAGCAGCTTGGGTGACAGCCAATACGAGCAGTACTTC	CASSLGDSQYEQYF
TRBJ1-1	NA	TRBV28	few	TGTGCCAGCAGTTATGGGGGGGCTGAAGCTTTCTTT	CASSYGGAEAFF
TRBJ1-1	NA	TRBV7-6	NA	TGTGCCAGCAGCAAGAGGGGGGGCAGCATGAACACTGAAGCTTTCTTT	CASSKRGGSMNTEAFF
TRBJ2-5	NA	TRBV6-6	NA	TGTGCCAGCAGTTCGGTTGGTGAAGAGACCCAGTACTTC	CASSSVGEETQYF
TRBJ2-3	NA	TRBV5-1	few	TGCGCCAGCAGCTTGGGCGGTAGCACAGATACGCAGTATTTT	CASSLGGSTDTQYF